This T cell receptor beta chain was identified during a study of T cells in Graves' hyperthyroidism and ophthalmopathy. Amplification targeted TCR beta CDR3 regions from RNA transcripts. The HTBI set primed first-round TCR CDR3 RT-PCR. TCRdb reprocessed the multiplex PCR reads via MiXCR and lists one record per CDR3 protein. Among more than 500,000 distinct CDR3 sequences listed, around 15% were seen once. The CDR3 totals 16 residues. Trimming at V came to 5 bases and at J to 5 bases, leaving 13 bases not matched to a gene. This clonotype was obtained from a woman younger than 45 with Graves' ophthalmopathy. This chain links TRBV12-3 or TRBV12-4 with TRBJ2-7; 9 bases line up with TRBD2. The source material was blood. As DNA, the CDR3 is TGTGCCAGCAGTACCCGGGAAGCGGGAGGTAGCAACGAGCAGTACTTC. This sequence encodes CASSTREAGGSNEQYF.